A single sample is the source of the 8 T cell receptor beta chains below, sequenced in a study of blood T cell repertoires in COVID-19. The method was immunoSEQ multiplex PCR; TCRdb's version includes in-frame clones alone and lacks a portion of them. The sample yields more than 60,000 clones, less than 90% seen once. Sequenced: peripheral blood. Receptor source: a man at least 80 years old with COVID-19, enrolled during active disease.

The rearrangement links TRBV10-3 to TRBJ1-3; weak D call: TRBD1 (5 bases). CDR1 ENHRY and CDR2 SYGVKD come from the germline V gene. The CDR3 covers 14 residues. Trimming pared 7 bases from V and 0 bases from J, leaving 10 bases between. CDR3 nucleotides: TGTGCCATCACCCAGGACATCTCTGGAAACACCATATATTTT. As protein: CAITQDISGNTIYF.

This chain links TRBV10-3 with TRBJ1-2; no firm D call. Germline-derived CDR1 and CDR2 are ENHRY and SYGVKD. V dropped 0 bases and J dropped 2 bases, with 16 bases sitting between them. There are 17 residues in the CDR3. The CDR3 nucleotides read TGTGCCATCAGTGAGTCTCAGAGAGGGCCTATAAACTATGGCTACACCTTC. This codes for CAISESQRGPINYGYTF.

The chain employs TRBV5-6 and TRBJ1-5, with 11 bases matching TRBD1. The CDR3 length is 15 residues. V lost 4 bases to trimming and J lost 5 bases; unmatched junction nucleotides: 5. Per germline, CDR1 SGHDT and CDR2 YYEEEE. CDR3 amino acids: CASSTGQGAYQPQHF. CDR3 coding DNA: TGTGCCAGCAGCACCGGACAGGGGGCATATCAGCCCCAGCATTTT.

The rearrangement links TRBV7-2 to TRBJ2-7; no clear D gene. The CDR3 totals 15 residues. V lost 0 bases to trimming and J lost 2 bases, with 11 bases between them. Looked up from germline, CDR1 is SGHTA and CDR2 is FQGNSA. The CDR3, as DNA: TGTGCCAGCAGCTTAGCGATAACCCAGGCCTACGAGCAGTACTTC. It codes for CASSLAITQAYEQYF.

Only a few counts were recorded for this clone. This chain connects TRBV11-2 to TRBJ1-1; D call uncertain. This CDR3 contains 13 residues. Trimming cost V 2 bases and J 1 base, with 5 bases left between them. Germline CDR1 is SGHAT and CDR2 is FQNNGV. The DNA of the CDR3 is TGTGCCAGCAGCTTACGAGGGAACACTGAAGCTTTCTTT. This translates into CASSLRGNTEAFF.

V and J are TRBV2 and TRBJ1-5, with a tentative D call TRBD1 (5 bases). Germline assignment: CDR1 SNHLY and CDR2 FYNNEI. The ends were cut back, 4 bases at V and 0 bases at J, with 7 bases in the middle. This CDR3 contains 14 residues. The CDR3 coding sequence is TGTGCCAGCAGTGCAGGGTTTAGCAATCAGCCCCAGCATTTT. This translates into CASSAGFSNQPQHF.

The chain is built from TRBV18 and TRBJ2-1, with 10 bases that match TRBD1. Germline assignment: CDR1 KGHSH and CDR2 LQKENI. J lost 8 bases, V lost 3 bases, and 1 base had no gene match. This CDR3 is built from 13 residues. CDR3 region: CASSPGTGDEQFF. CDR3 in DNA: TGTGCCAGCTCACCGGGGACAGGGGATGAGCAGTTCTTC.

The chain joins TRBV5-1 to TRBJ1-4; TRBD1 matches at 7 bases. CDR1 SGHRS and CDR2 YFSETQ come from the germline V gene. With V trimmed by 0 bases and J by 8 bases, 7 bases remained unmatched. The CDR3 runs to 15 residues. The CDR3 is CASSLEAGGEEKLFF. DNA of the CDR3: TGCGCCAGCAGCTTGGAGGCAGGGGGAGAGGAAAAACTGTTTTTT. Based on the CDR3 plus reference TRBV5-1 and TRBJ1-4, the full variable domain is KAGVTQTPRYLIKTRGQQVTLSCSPISGHRSVSWYQQTPGQGLQFLFEYFSETQRNKGNFPGRFSGRQFSNSRSEMNVSTLELGDSALYLCASSLEAGGEEKLFFGSGTQLSVL.